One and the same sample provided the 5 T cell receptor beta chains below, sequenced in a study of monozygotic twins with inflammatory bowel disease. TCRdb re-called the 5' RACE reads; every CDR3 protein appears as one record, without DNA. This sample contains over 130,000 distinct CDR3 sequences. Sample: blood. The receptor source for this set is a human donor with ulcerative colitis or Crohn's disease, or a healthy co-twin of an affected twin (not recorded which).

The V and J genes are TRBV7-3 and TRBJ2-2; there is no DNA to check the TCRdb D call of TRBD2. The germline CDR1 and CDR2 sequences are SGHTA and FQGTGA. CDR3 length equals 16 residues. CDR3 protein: CASSFSAGTNTGELFF.

The CDR3 region is CASSLKNREHEQYF. The rearrangement joins TRBV7-2 to TRBJ2-7; the TRBD2 assignment by TCRdb is unverifiable without DNA. Germline CDR1 and CDR2: SGHTA and FQGNSA. The CDR3 length is 14 residues.

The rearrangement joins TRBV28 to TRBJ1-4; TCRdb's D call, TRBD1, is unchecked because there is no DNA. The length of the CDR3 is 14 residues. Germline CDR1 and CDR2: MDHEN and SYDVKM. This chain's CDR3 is CASSTGGSIEKLFF.

CDR3 region: CASSQFYSGQGTDTQYF. J is TRBJ2-3 and V is TRBV4-3; TCRdb reports TRBD1, a call that lacks DNA to check it against. Germline V gene lookup returns CDR1 LGHNA and CDR2 YSLEER. The length of the CDR3 is 17 residues.

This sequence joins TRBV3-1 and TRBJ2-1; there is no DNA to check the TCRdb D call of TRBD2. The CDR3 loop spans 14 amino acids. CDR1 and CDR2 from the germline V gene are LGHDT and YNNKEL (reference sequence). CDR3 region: CASSQVLAAVEQFF.